The rows below give T cell receptor beta chains drawn from one sample of a study of blood T cell repertoires in COVID-19. Sequencing used immunoSEQ multiplex PCR; TCRdb keeps in-frame clones, though not all of them. Of around 210,000 clones listed, around 85% are singletons. Sample: peripheral blood. All receptors derive from a middle-aged man with COVID-19, enrolled during active disease. Each CDR3 is given with its conserved first and last residue. Each record gives: clone size, V gene, D gene, J gene, CDR3 DNA, CDR3 protein. A D gene is named only where the DNA matches it firmly. The size entry is marked missing in some rows and otherwise reads once, few, many or a size class.

abundance: -; v_gene: TRBV9; d_gene: -; j_gene: TRBJ2-5; CDR3nt: TGTGCCAGCAGCCCCCGACTAGGTCGAGAGACCCAGTACTTC; CDR3aa: CASSPRLGRETQYF
abundance: -; v_gene: TRBV3-1/TRBV3-2; d_gene: TRBD1; j_gene: TRBJ2-7; CDR3nt: TGTGCCAGCAGCTCCGGGACAGCCTACGAGCAGTACTTC; CDR3aa: CASSSGTAYEQYF
abundance: -; v_gene: TRBV6-5; d_gene: TRBD1; j_gene: TRBJ2-1; CDR3nt: TGTGCCAGCAGGGGGACAGGGAGAGGCAATGAGCAGTTCTTC; CDR3aa: CASRGTGRGNEQFF
abundance: -; v_gene: TRBV7-9; d_gene: -; j_gene: TRBJ2-3; CDR3nt: TGTGCCAGCAGCTTACACGGGGGGCCGGATGATACGCAGTATTTT; CDR3aa: CASSLHGGPDDTQYF
abundance: -; v_gene: TRBV7-8; d_gene: TRBD1; j_gene: TRBJ1-6; CDR3nt: TGTGCCAGCAGCTTAGACCCCGGGACAGGGGCCAATTCACCCCTCCACTTT; CDR3aa: CASSLDPGTGANSPLHF
abundance: -; v_gene: TRBV27; d_gene: TRBD1; j_gene: TRBJ1-6; CDR3nt: TGTGCCAGCAGTCTCCGACGGATCGGGACAGGGGACGATTCACCCCTCCACTTT; CDR3aa: CASSLRRIGTGDDSPLHF
abundance: -; v_gene: TRBV9; d_gene: -; j_gene: TRBJ2-1; CDR3nt: TGTGCCAGCAGCCAACCCCCTAGAAGCAGAGGCAATGAGCAGTTCTTC; CDR3aa: CASSQPPRSRGNEQFF
abundance: -; v_gene: TRBV18; d_gene: TRBD2; j_gene: TRBJ2-1; CDR3nt: TGTGCCAGCTCACCACTGGCTGTGGGACTAGCGAACAATGAGCAGTTCTTC; CDR3aa: CASSPLAVGLANNEQFF
abundance: -; v_gene: TRBV6-5; d_gene: -; j_gene: TRBJ1-2; CDR3nt: TGTGCCAGCAGTTACGCTAGGATAACTAACTATGGCTACACCTTC; CDR3aa: CASSYARITNYGYTF
abundance: -; v_gene: TRBV5-1; d_gene: -; j_gene: TRBJ2-5; CDR3nt: TGCGCCAGCAGCTTGGCCGGCAGGTGGGAAGAGACCCAGTACTTC; CDR3aa: CASSLAGRWEETQYF
abundance: -; v_gene: TRBV19; d_gene: -; j_gene: TRBJ2-5; CDR3nt: TGTGCCAGTAGTATTTTTAGGACAAAAGGAGAGACCCAGTACTTC; CDR3aa: CASSIFRTKGETQYF
abundance: -; v_gene: TRBV5-8; d_gene: TRBD2; j_gene: TRBJ2-3; CDR3nt: TGTGCCAGCAGCCCGCGGACTAGCGGGAGCACAGATACGCAGTATTTT; CDR3aa: CASSPRTSGSTDTQYF
abundance: -; v_gene: TRBV18; d_gene: -; j_gene: TRBJ1-2; CDR3nt: TGTGCCAGCTCACCAACAGGAGTGGATGGCTACACCTTC; CDR3aa: CASSPTGVDGYTF
abundance: -; v_gene: TRBV5-5; d_gene: TRBD2; j_gene: TRBJ2-7; CDR3nt: TGTGCCAGCAGCGAGCGGGGGGAAACCTACGAGCAGTACTTC; CDR3aa: CASSERGETYEQYF
abundance: few; v_gene: TRBV14; d_gene: TRBD1; j_gene: TRBJ2-5; CDR3nt: TGTGCCAGCAGCCCCGGGACAGGGGCGGGGACCCAGTACTTC; CDR3aa: CASSPGTGAGTQYF
abundance: -; v_gene: TRBV9; d_gene: -; j_gene: TRBJ2-2; CDR3nt: TGTGCCAGCAGCGTCGAGGGGGTGAACACCGGGGAGCTGTTTTTT; CDR3aa: CASSVEGVNTGELFF
abundance: -; v_gene: TRBV7-9; d_gene: TRBD1; j_gene: TRBJ2-1; CDR3nt: TGTGCCAGCAAGCCAGGGGGTCATTACAATGAGCAGTTCTTC; CDR3aa: CASKPGGHYNEQFF
abundance: once; v_gene: TRBV5-1; d_gene: TRBD1; j_gene: TRBJ1-4; CDR3nt: TGCGCCAGCAGCACAGGGACAGGGGCCGGAGGGGAAAAACTGTTTTTT; CDR3aa: CASSTGTGAGGEKLFF
abundance: -; v_gene: TRBV28; d_gene: -; j_gene: TRBJ1-4; CDR3nt: TGTGCCAGCAGTGACAGTGAAAAACTGTTTTTT; CDR3aa: CASSDSEKLFF
abundance: -; v_gene: TRBV7-9; d_gene: TRBD1; j_gene: TRBJ1-1; CDR3nt: TGTGCCAGCAGCTTAGGGATCGGGACAGGGGTGAACACTGAAGCTTTCTTT; CDR3aa: CASSLGIGTGVNTEAFF
abundance: -; v_gene: TRBV27; d_gene: TRBD1; j_gene: TRBJ1-5; CDR3nt: TGTGCCAGCAGTCAAGACAGGGGGCTTGACATAACGCCCCAGCATTTT; CDR3aa: CASSQDRGLDITPQHF
abundance: -; v_gene: TRBV6-5; d_gene: -; j_gene: TRBJ1-2; CDR3nt: TGTGCCAGCAGTAGGGACTCCCTAGGTGGCTACACCTTC; CDR3aa: CASSRDSLGGYTF
abundance: -; v_gene: TRBV5-1; d_gene: TRBD1; j_gene: TRBJ2-3; CDR3nt: TGCGCCAGCAGCTTGAAAGGGACAGTCACCACAGATACGCAGTATTTT; CDR3aa: CASSLKGTVTTDTQYF